This T cell receptor (beta chain) was sequenced in a study of T cell changes during pregnancy in multiple sclerosis (dated by TCRdb to 2018 to 2020). Concerning the study at large: Changes in the T cell repertoire over the course of pregnancy were examined in this study in women with multiple sclerosis.

From the cysteine through the phenylalanine, the CDR3 covers 16 amino acids. Only CDR3 DNA remains: 48 bases, in frame from the first base. Based on the germline V gene, the CDR1 and CDR2 sequences are MGHRA and YSYEKL. Trimming removed 0 bases from V and 2 bases from J, leaving 11 bases between the germline ends. Turning to this clone: Its antigen is currently not known. Per-base quality was not reported, and no clone a single base away is much larger than it.

The library came from the immunoSEQ multiplex PCR assay. The clones in this table, taken by TCRdb from immuneACCESS, are in-frame only. Not every clone is retained; where verified, under half of the shortfall comes from an unresolved V gene, and the cause of the rest is unknown. This sample comprises about 60,000 clones, about 92% of them detected only once. Jointly, the top ten make up less than 5% of the sample. This receptor chain uses TRBV4-1 and TRBJ2-1; the D gene is unclear. This TCR was sampled from a female donor with multiple sclerosis, enrolled in a pregnancy study. The specimen comprised CD8+ T cells from peripheral blood mononuclear cells, sampled in the second trimester of pregnancy. Here is the DNA: TGCGCCAGCAGCCAAGATCCCCCTGCGACCTACAATGAGCAGTTCTTC. This encodes CASSQDPPATYNEQFF.